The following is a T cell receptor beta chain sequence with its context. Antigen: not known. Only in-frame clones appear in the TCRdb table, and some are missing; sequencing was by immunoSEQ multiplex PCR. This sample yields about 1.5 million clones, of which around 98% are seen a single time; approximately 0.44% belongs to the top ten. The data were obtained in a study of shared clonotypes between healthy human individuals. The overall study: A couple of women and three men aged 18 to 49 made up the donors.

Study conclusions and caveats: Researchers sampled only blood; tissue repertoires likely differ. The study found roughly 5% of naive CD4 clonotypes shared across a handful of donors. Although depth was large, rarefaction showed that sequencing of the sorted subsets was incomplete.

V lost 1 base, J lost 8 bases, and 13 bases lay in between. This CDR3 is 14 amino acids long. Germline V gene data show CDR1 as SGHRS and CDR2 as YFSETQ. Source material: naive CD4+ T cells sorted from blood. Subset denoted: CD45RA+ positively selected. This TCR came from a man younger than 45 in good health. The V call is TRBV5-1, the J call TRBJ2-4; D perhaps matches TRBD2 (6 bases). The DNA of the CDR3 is TGCGCCAGCAGCTTGAGGAGGGCCTTAGACATTCAGTACTTC. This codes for CASSLRRALDIQYF.